The 25 T cell receptor beta chains given below trace back to one sample, sequenced in a study of T cell responses to AZD1222 COVID-19 vaccine. The protocol was immunoSEQ multiplex PCR, while the TCRdb copy is restricted to in-frame clones and leaves out a portion. The sample holds approximately 90,000 clones; around 87% are singletons and the top ten take 8.4%. The specimen was peripheral blood, collected on day 0 of AZD1222 vaccination. The receptors derive from an adult in good health.

The chain uses TRBV5-4 and TRBJ2-1; TRBD2 aligns across 8 bases. The germline gives CDR1 SGHNT, CDR2 YYREEE (reference sequence). V was pared by 7 bases and J by 6 bases, with 6 bases of the junction left unmatched. The CDR3 loop spans 13 amino acids. CDR3 amino acids: CASSGGFLNEQFF. CDR3 in DNA: TGTGCCAGCTCGGGGGGGTTTCTCAATGAGCAGTTCTTC.

This rearrangement joins TRBV23-1 to TRBJ2-7; 11 bases line up with TRBD2. TRBV23-1 is treated as an ORF (open reading frame) with a function not yet certain. V dropped 4 bases and J dropped 3; count of bases not matched to a gene: 5. The CDR3 runs 15 residues. The CDR3 nucleotides are TGCGCCAGCAGTCGACTAGCGGGGCCACACTACGAGCAGTACTTC. Translating it yields CASSRLAGPHYEQYF.

This chain connects TRBV18 to TRBJ1-4; D ambiguous. The V gene lost 2 bases and the J gene lost 4 bases, with 11 bases spanning the gap. The CDR3 spans 15 residues. Germline V CDR1 and CDR2: KGHSH, LQKENI. In DNA, the CDR3 is TGTGCCAGCTCACCAAGTCCGGGGTTTAATGAAAAACTGTTTTTT. Amino acid sequence: CASSPSPGFNEKLFF.

The V gene is TRBV9, the J gene TRBJ1-5; D ambiguous. V lost 4 bases and J lost 4, with 15 bases in between. Germline V gene sequence: CDR1 SGDLS, CDR2 YYNGEE. The length of the CDR3 is 15 residues. The CDR3 region has the DNA TGTGCCAGCAGCCCCACCCTCGCCGATAATCAGCCCCAGCATTTT. This codes for CASSPTLADNQPQHF.

This chain joins TRBV19 and TRBJ1-2; D gene unclear. In germline, CDR1 is LNHDA, CDR2 SQIVND (reference sequence). The CDR3 runs 15 residues. V lost 2 bases and J lost 0, with 10 bases in between. The CDR3 nucleotides are TGTGCCAGTAGTATATTCTCAGGAGCTAACTATGGCTACACCTTC. Amino acids: CASSIFSGANYGYTF.

The V and J genes are TRBV3-1 (or the pseudogene TRBV3-2) and TRBJ2-7; 7 positions agree with TRBD1. This CDR3 is built from 14 residues. Germline trimming cut 4 bases from V and 2 bases from J; bases unmatched to any gene: 5. Germline CDR1 reads LGHDT; CDR2 reads YNNKEL (reference sequence). The CDR3, as DNA: TGTGCCAGCAGCCTGCCGGACAGGCCCTACGAGCAGTACTTC. This encodes CASSLPDRPYEQYF.

J is TRBJ1-5 and V is TRBV21-1; TRBD1, the table's D call, was not compared with the DNA. TRBV21-1 is listed as a pseudogene. This CDR3 is 19 amino acids long. The CDR3: CASSKAGDRDSGSNQPQHF. CDR3 DNA sequence: TGTGCCAGCAGCAAAGCGGGGGACAGGGATTCGGGTAGCAATCAGCCCCAGCATTTT.

The J gene is TRBJ1-6, the V gene TRBV6-1; the D gene is possibly TRBD1 (5 bases). CDR1 is MNHNS, CDR2 SASEGT, per germline. The CDR3 covers 16 residues. Trimming removed 2 bases at V and 5 bases at J, with 13 bases between. CDR3: CASSELAGRNNSPLHF. In DNA form, the CDR3 reads TGTGCCAGCAGTGAACTGGCAGGGAGGAATAATTCACCCCTCCACTTT.

This sequence joins TRBV4-3 and TRBJ1-5; D may be TRBD1 (6 bases). The CDR3 is made up of 15 amino acids. Germline V gene data show CDR1 as LGHNA and CDR2 as YSLEER. V lost 9 bases to trimming and J lost 0 bases, with 15 bases between them. The chain's CDR3 is CARHPGHPSNQPQHF. The CDR3 DNA follows: TGCGCCAGACACCCGGGACACCCTAGCAATCAGCCCCAGCATTTT.

This clone was found once. The chain links TRBV12-3 or TRBV12-4 to TRBJ1-2, with D possibly matching TRBD1 (5 bases). The CDR3 totals 12 residues. Trimming took off 4 bases at V and 8 bases at J, with 11 bases between the two ends. The CDR3 coding sequence is TGTGCCAGCAGTTACACCGGGGCCGGCTACACCTTC. Translating it yields CASSYTGAGYTF.

This clone was counted between two and nine times. The rearrangement links TRBV3-1 (or the pseudogene TRBV3-2) to TRBJ1-1; D gene uncertain. The V end lost 4 bases, the J end lost 6 bases, and 15 bases lay between the germline ends. This CDR3 comprises 14 residues. Germline lookup yields CDR1 LGHDT and CDR2 YNNKEL (reference sequence). In DNA, the CDR3 is TGTGCCAGCAGCCCCCATGGCCCGGCGTCTGAAGCTTTCTTT. Amino acids: CASSPHGPASEAFF.

The rearrangement uses TRBV2 and TRBJ1-3, with D possibly TRBD1 on 5 matching bases. V was trimmed by 1 base and J by 4 bases, leaving 17 bases between them. The germline CDR1 and CDR2 sequences are SNHLY and FYNNEI. This CDR3 is built from 17 residues. The CDR3 DNA sequence: TGTGCCAGCAGTGAAGGGGGTCCAGGGCGCTCCGGAAACACCATATATTTT. The encoded protein is CASSEGGPGRSGNTIYF.

The rearrangement joins TRBV29-1 to TRBJ1-5; the match to TRBD1 covers 7 bases. The V and J ends lost 4 bases and 4 bases, in that order; junction bases with no gene match: 4. Germline V lookup: CDR1 SQVTM, CDR2 ANQGSEA. CDR3 length: 13 residues. This chain's CDR3 is CSVGQGGNQPQHF. The CDR3 nucleotides read TGCAGCGTTGGACAGGGTGGGAATCAGCCCCAGCATTTT.

As to this clone: Mismatch with germline at one junction end may stem from a read error. This CDR3 is also generated by other DNA sequences in the sample. The genes are TRBV5-1 and TRBJ1-4; 8 bases are shared with TRBD1. Germline V gene sequence: CDR1 SGHRS, CDR2 YFSETQ. The CDR3 runs to 14 residues. The CDR3: CASSLDRGNEKLFF. In nucleotides, the CDR3 is TGCGCCAGCAGCTTGGACAGGGGGAATGAAAAATTGTTTTTT.

The chain is built from TRBV9 and TRBJ1-6, with D perhaps TRBD1 (5 bases). Trimming took off 4 bases at V and 7 bases at J, with 12 bases between the two ends. The germline CDR1 and CDR2 sequences are SGDLS and YYNGEE. CDR3 length: 14 residues. CDR3 amino acids: CASSPRGENSPLHF. The CDR3 coding sequence is TGTGCCAGCAGCCCCCGGGGGGAGAATTCACCCCTCCACTTT.

The chain couples TRBV7-2 to TRBJ2-7; 7 nucleotides line up with TRBD2. Germline CDR1 SGHTA, CDR2 FQGNSA. J gave up 0 bases and V 7 bases, and 6 bases lay outside the gene matches. The CDR3 loop spans 14 amino acids. CDR3 sequence (DNA): TGTGCCAGCAAGCCTAGCGGTAGCTCCTACGAGCAGTACTTC. Translating gives CASKPSGSSYEQYF.

This chain connects TRBV4-3 to TRBJ1-1; D remains ambiguous. Trimming pared 1 base from V and 0 bases from J, leaving 6 bases between. In germline, CDR1 is LGHNA, CDR2 YSLEER. CDR3 length: 14 amino acids. The CDR3 region is CASSQGRLNTEAFF. The CDR3 DNA reads TGCGCCAGCAGCCAAGGACGGTTGAACACTGAAGCTTTCTTT.

This clone has just one count. The V gene is TRBV5-1, the J gene TRBJ1-3; unclear D gene. V was clipped by 0 bases and J by 0 bases, with 7 bases between them. Germline V gives CDR1 SGHRS, CDR2 YFSETQ. The CDR3 loop spans 15 amino acids. The CDR3 bases are TGCGCCAGCAGCTTGGACGGGAACTCTGGAAACACCATATATTTT. Protein: CASSLDGNSGNTIYF.

The chain couples TRBV11-2 to TRBJ1-6; D may be TRBD1 (6 bases). Germline V gene data show CDR1 as SGHAT and CDR2 as FQNNGV. The CDR3 extends over 16 amino acids. V was cut by 2 bases and J by 5 bases, with 13 bases left in between. DNA of the CDR3: TGTGCCAGCAGCTTATTAGGGACACTAAATAATTCACCCCTCCACTTT. It yields the protein CASSLLGTLNNSPLHF.

For the CDR3, the DNA is TGTGCCAGCAGTTACGGACAGGGGGCCACTGAAGCTTTCTTT. Its translation: CASSYGQGATEAFF. The V and J genes are TRBV6-5 and TRBJ1-1; 11 bases fit TRBD1. J lost 4 bases, V lost 2 bases, and 0 bases had no gene match. CDR1 MNHEY and CDR2 SVGAGI come from the germline V gene. The length of the CDR3 is 14 residues.

The CDR3 DNA follows: TGTGCCAGCAGTACCTCTGGGGCCAACGTCCTGACTTTC. Its translation: CASSTSGANVLTF. V and J are TRBV5-4 and TRBJ2-6; D not certain. V was pared by 5 bases and J by 0 bases, with 3 bases between. This CDR3 spans 13 amino acids. Germline-derived CDR1 and CDR2 are SGHNT and YYREEE (reference sequence).

The genes are TRBV6-2 or TRBV6-3 and TRBJ2-2; unclear D gene. CDR1 is MNHEY, CDR2 SVGEGT, per germline. This CDR3 comprises 13 residues. The V and J ends lost 2 bases and 9 bases respectively, with 10 bases between them. The CDR3: CASSYPGYRELFF. CDR3 nucleotides: TGTGCCAGCAGTTACCCTGGCTACCGGGAGCTGTTTTTT.

The CDR3 loop is CASSQDLRRATFF. The DNA of the CDR3 is TGTGCCAGCAGCCAAGATCTCCGAAGGGCCACTTTCTTT. This chain links TRBV3-1 (or the pseudogene TRBV3-2) with TRBJ1-1; no firm D call. The CDR3 covers 13 residues. Looked up from germline, CDR1 is LGHDT and CDR2 is YNNKEL (reference sequence). V dropped 0 bases and J dropped 12 bases, with 14 bases sitting between them.

The V and J genes are TRBV15 and TRBJ2-5; 11 nucleotides line up with TRBD2. In germline, CDR1 is LNHNV, CDR2 YYDKDF (reference sequence). The junction had 5 bases not matched to a gene; V was cut back by 4 bases and J by 4 bases. This CDR3 has 15 residues. Here the CDR3 DNA reads TGTGCCACCAGCAAAACTAGCGGGGGTTCAGAGACCCAGTACTTC. The encoded protein is CATSKTSGGSETQYF.

This rearrangement joins TRBV7-3 to TRBJ2-3, with 7 positions matching TRBD2. Germline CDR1 and CDR2: SGHTA and FQGTGA. This CDR3 is built from 14 residues. V trimming: 2 bases; J trimming: 6 bases; junction bases outside the gene matches: 5. CDR3 sequence reads: CASSLRTSSDTQYF. CDR3 nucleotide sequence: TGTGCCAGCAGCTTACGGACTAGTTCCGATACGCAGTATTTT.